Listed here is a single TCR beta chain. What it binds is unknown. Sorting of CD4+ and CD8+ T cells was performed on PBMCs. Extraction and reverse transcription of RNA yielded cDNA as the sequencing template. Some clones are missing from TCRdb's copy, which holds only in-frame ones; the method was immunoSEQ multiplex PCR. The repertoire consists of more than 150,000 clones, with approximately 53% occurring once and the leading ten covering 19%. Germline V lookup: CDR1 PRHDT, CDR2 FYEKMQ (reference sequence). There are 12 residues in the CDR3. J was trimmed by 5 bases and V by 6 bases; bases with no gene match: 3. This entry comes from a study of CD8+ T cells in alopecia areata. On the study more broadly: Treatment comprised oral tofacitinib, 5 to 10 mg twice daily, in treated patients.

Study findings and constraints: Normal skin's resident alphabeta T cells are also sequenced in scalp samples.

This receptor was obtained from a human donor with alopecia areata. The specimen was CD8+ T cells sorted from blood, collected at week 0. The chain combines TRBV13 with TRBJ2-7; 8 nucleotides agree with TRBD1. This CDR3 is CASRLTGDEQYF. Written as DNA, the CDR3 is TGTGCCAGCAGGCTGACAGGGGACGAGCAGTACTTC.